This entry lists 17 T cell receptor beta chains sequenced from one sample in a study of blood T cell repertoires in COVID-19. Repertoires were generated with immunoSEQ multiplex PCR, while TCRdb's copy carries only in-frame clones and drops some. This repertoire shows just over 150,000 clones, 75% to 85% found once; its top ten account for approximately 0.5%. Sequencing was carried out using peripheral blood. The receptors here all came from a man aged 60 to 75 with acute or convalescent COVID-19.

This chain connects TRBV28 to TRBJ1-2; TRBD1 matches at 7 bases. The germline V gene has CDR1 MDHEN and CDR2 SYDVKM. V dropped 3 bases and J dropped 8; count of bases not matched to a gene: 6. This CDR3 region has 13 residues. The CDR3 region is CASSFGDSRGYTF. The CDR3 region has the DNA TGTGCCAGCAGTTTCGGGGACAGCCGGGGCTACACCTTC.

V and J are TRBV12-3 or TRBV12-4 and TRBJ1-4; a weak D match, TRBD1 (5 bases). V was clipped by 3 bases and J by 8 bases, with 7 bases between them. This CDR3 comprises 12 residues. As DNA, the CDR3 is TGTGCCAGCAGTTTGGCAGGGGAAAAACTGTTTTTT. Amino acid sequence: CASSLAGEKLFF.

CDR3 residues: CASRGGGETQYF. Here the CDR3 DNA reads TGTGCCAGCCGAGGGGGCGGAGAGACCCAGTACTTC. This chain uses TRBV2 with TRBJ2-5; 7 bases align to TRBD1. Trimming cost V 8 bases and J 4 bases; bases outside gene matches: 4. The CDR3 has 12 amino acids. CDR1 SNHLY and CDR2 FYNNEI come from the germline V gene.

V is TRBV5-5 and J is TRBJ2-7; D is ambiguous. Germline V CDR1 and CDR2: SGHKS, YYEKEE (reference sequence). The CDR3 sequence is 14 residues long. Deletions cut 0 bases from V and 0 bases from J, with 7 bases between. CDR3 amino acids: CASSLAQVSYEQYF. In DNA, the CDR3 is TGTGCCAGCAGCTTGGCCCAGGTCTCCTACGAGCAGTACTTC.

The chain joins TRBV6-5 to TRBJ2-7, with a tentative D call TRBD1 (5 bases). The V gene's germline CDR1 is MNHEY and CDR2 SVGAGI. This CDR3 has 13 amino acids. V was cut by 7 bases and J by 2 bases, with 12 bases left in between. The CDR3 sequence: CASTIDRAYEQYF. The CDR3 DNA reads TGTGCCAGCACCATCGACAGAGCCTACGAGCAGTACTTC.

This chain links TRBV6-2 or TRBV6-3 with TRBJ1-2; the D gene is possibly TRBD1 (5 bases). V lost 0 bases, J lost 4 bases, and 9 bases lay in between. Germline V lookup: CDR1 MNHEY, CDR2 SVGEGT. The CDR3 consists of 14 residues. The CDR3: CASSYSTGGYGYTF. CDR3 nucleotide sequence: TGTGCCAGCAGTTACTCGACGGGGGGCTATGGCTACACCTTC.

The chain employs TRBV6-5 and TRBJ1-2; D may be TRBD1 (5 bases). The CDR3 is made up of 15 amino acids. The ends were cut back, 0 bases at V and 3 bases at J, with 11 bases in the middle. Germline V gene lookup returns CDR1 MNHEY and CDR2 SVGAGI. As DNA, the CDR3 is TGTGCCAGCAGTTACTCTGTCAGGGTCTACTATGGCTACACCTTC. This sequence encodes CASSYSVRVYYGYTF.

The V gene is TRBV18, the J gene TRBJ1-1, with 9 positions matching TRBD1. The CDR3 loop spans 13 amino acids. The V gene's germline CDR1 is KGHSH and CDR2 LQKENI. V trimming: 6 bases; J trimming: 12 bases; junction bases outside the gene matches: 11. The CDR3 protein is CASSQDRGYLTFF. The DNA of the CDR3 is TGTGCCAGCTCCCAGGACAGGGGTTATTTAACTTTCTTT.

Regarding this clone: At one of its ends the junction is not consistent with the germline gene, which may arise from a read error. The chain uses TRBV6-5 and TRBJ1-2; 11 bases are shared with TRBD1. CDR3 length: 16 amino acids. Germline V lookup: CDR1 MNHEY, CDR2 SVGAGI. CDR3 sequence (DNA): TGTGTCAGCAGTTCCGGGACAGGGGGAACTAACTATGGCTACACCTTC. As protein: CVSSSGTGGTNYGYTF.

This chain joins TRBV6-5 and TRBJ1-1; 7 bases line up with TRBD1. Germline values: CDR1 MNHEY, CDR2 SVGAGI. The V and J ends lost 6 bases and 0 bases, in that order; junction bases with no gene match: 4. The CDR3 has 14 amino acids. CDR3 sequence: CASSVGQMNTEAFF. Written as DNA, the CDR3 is TGTGCCAGCAGCGTGGGACAGATGAACACTGAAGCTTTCTTT.

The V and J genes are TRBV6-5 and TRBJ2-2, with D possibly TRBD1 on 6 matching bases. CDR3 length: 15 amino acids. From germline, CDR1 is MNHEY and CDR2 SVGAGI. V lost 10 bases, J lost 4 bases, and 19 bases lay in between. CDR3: CATRPGQRATGELFF. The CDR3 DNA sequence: TGTGCCACCCGACCGGGACAACGGGCCACCGGGGAGCTGTTTTTT.

The CDR3 loop reads CASSLLTVQETQYF. The CDR3 bases are TGTGCCAGCAGTTTATTGACAGTGCAAGAGACCCAGTACTTC. The chain uses TRBV28 and TRBJ2-5; weak D call: TRBD1 (5 bases). The CDR3 length is 14 residues. Trimming stripped 1 base from V and 2 bases from J, with 8 bases between. Germline CDR1 is MDHEN and CDR2 is SYDVKM.

The chain's CDR3 is CASSLAAGGEQYF. The CDR3 DNA is TGCGCCAGCAGCTTGGCCGCAGGGGGGGAGCAGTACTTC. This sequence joins TRBV5-1 and TRBJ2-7; D may be TRBD1 (7 bases). The CDR3 spans 13 residues. V lost 0 bases and J lost 7, with 11 bases in between. The germline V gene has CDR1 SGHRS and CDR2 YFSETQ.

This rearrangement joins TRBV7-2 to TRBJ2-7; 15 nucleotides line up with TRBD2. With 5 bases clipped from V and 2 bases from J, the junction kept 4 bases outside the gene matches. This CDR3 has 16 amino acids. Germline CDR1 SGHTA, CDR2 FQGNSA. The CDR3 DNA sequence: TGTGCCAGCAGCCCCGGACTAGCGGGGGGGCCCTACGAGCAGTACTTC. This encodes CASSPGLAGGPYEQYF.

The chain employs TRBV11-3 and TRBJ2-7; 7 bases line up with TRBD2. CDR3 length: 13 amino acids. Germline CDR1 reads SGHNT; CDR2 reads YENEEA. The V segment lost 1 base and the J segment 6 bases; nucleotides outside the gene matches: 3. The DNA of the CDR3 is TGTGCCAGCAGCTTAGGGCGGGGGAGCGAGCAGTACTTC. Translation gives CASSLGRGSEQYF.

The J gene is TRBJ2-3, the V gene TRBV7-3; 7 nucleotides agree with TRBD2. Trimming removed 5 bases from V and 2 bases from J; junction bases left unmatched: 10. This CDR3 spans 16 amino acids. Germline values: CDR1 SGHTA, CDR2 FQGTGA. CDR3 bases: TGTGCCAGCAGCAGTCAAGGGGCGGGGGTCACAGATACGCAGTATTTT. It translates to CASSSQGAGVTDTQYF. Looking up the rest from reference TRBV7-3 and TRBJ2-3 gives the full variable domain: GAGVSQTPSNKVTEKGKYVELRCDPISGHTALYWYRQSLGQGPEFLIYFQGTGAADDSGLPNDRFFAVRPEGSVSTLKIQRTERGDSAVYLCASSSQGAGVTDTQYFGPGTRLTVL.

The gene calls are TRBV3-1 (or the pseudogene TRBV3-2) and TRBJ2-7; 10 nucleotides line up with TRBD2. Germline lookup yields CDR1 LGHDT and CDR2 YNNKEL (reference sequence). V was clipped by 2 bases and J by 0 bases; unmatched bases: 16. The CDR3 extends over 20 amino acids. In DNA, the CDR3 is TGTGCCAGCAGCCAACAAGGGGGTAGCGGGAGGACAAGTTACTCCTACGAGCAGTACTTC. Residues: CASSQQGGSGRTSYSYEQYF.